This section outlines one T cell receptor (beta chain) sequence together with its context. The source of the sample is a study of blood T cell repertoires in COVID-19. Study-wide background: Acute and convalescent COVID-19 specimens originated in the United States, Italy and Spain.

CDR1 SGHTA and CDR2 FQGNSA come from the germline V gene. The CDR3 runs to 15 residues. V was pared by 4 bases and J by 0 bases, with 13 bases between. Residents of around 24 US areas, aged roughly 18 to 95 years, made up the participants. Recovered status applied to Cohort 3 donors who had two consecutive negative PCRs. It also applied to those with clearance or with symptom resolution. Assay used: immunoSEQ multiplex PCR; TCRdb lists only in-frame clones, some missing. In the table there are 310,000 or so clones, roughly 89% of which are singletons. Sequenced material: PBMCs or T cells enriched from blood (not recorded which). The source is a woman in her thirties or forties who had recovered from COVID-19. The rearrangement uses TRBV7-2 and TRBJ2-7; D is unresolved. The CDR3 here is CASSSVSMNSYEQYF. CDR3 in DNA: TGTGCCAGCAGCTCGGTATCGATGAACTCCTACGAGCAGTACTTC.